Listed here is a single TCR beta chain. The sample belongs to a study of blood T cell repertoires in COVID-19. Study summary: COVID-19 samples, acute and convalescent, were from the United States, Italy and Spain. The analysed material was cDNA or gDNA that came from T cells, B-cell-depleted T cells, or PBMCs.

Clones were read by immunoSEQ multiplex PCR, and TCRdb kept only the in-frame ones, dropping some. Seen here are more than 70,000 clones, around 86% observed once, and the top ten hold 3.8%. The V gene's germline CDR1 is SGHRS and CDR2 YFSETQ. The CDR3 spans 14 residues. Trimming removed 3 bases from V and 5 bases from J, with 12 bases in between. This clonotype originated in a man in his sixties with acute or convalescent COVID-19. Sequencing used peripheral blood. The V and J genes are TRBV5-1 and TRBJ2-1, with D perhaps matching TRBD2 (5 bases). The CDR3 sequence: CASSWWLADNEQFF. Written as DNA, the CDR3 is TGCGCCAGCAGCTGGTGGCTAGCAGACAATGAGCAGTTCTTC.